This T cell receptor (beta chain) was obtained from a study of technical replicates of blood from a handful of donors. The germline V gene encodes CDR1 MNHEY and CDR2 SMNVEV (reference sequence). CDR3 size: 16 residues. The ends were cut back, 1 base at V and 3 bases at J, with 15 bases in the middle. Only in-frame clones appear in the TCRdb table, and some are missing; sequencing was by immunoSEQ multiplex PCR. The sample yields approximately 70,000 clones, roughly 93% seen once. The sequence came from a human donor in good health. V is TRBV27 and J is TRBJ2-5, with D possibly being TRBD1 (5 bases). Material for sequencing was T cells isolated from PBMCs. Here the CDR3 DNA reads TGTGCCAGCAGTTTATATGCCAGGGTAAGAGAAGAGACCCAGTACTTC. Protein sequence: CASSLYARVREETQYF.